What follows are 30 T cell receptor beta chains derived from one specimen sequenced in a study of CD8+CD57+ T cells in acquired aplastic anemia. Investigators profiled TCR beta VDJ and CDR3 from genomic DNA template. Using its own MiXCR run on the reads, TCRdb lists one record per CDR3 protein. The data show around 170,000 distinct CDR3 sequences, with 55% to 75% seen just once and under 50% held by the top ten. Sequenced input: sorted CD4+, CD8+, or CD8+CD57+ T cells (not recorded which) from PBMCs. These receptors were obtained from a human donor in good health.

The rearrangement links TRBV4-3 to TRBJ1-6, with a weak D call TRBD1 (5 bases). With 1 base removed from V and 7 bases from J, the gap between germline ends came to 5 bases. Germline CDR1 reads LGHNA; CDR2 reads YSLEER. The CDR3 is 13 residues long. CDR3 DNA: TGCGCCAGCAGCCAAGGACAGAATTCACCCCTCCACTTT. Encoded protein: CASSQGQNSPLHF.

The chain uses TRBV29-1 and TRBJ2-6; D unclear. This CDR3 contains 11 residues. CDR1 is SQVTM, CDR2 ANQGSEA, per germline. The CDR3 sequence: CSAAGANVLTF. The CDR3 region has the DNA TGCAGTGCCGCTGGGGCCAACGTCCTGACTTTC.

In its sample, this clonotype was seen many times. This chain joins TRBV19 and TRBJ1-3; maybe TRBD1 (5 bases). V gave up 4 bases and J gave up 0 bases, with 10 bases separating them. Looked up from germline, CDR1 is LNHDA and CDR2 is SQIVND (reference sequence). This CDR3 has 15 amino acids. CDR3 sequence (DNA): TGTGCCAGTAGTACCGACAGATACTCTGGAAACACCATATATTTT. Its protein is CASSTDRYSGNTIYF. Based on the CDR3 plus reference TRBV19 and TRBJ1-3, the full variable domain is DGGITQSPKYLFRKEGQNVTLSCEQNLNHDAMYWYRQDPGQGLRLIYYSQIVNDFQKGDIAEGYSVSREKKESFPLTVTSAQKNPTAFYLCASSTDRYSGNTIYFGEGSWLTVV.

The chain uses TRBV15 and TRBJ2-1, with 14 bases that match TRBD2. Germline assignment: CDR1 LNHNV and CDR2 YYDKDF (reference sequence). CDR3 length equals 22 residues. V shed 0 bases and J 4 bases; nucleotides not matched to a gene: 17. CDR3 amino acids: CATSRDYGPGTSGSDEYNEQFF. The CDR3 DNA reads as TGTGCCACCAGCAGAGATTATGGGCCCGGGACTAGCGGGAGCGATGAATACAATGAGCAGTTCTTC.

This clonotype was counted a single time. The chain uses TRBV2 and TRBJ2-7; D is perhaps TRBD1 (6 bases). Germline V CDR1 and CDR2: SNHLY, FYNNEI. The CDR3 runs 16 residues. With 5 bases removed from V and 0 bases from J, the gap between germline ends came to 17 bases. As DNA, the CDR3 is TGTGCCAGCAGTCCCTCTAGGGACACGCGCTCCTACGAGCAGTACTTC. Translating gives CASSPSRDTRSYEQYF.

Remarks on this clonotype: A much larger clone is a single base away; this may be a read error. The chain recombines TRBV15 with TRBJ2-1; tentatively, D is TRBD1 (7 bases). The germline CDR1 and CDR2 sequences are LNHNV and YYDKDF (reference sequence). The CDR3 contains 14 residues. This CDR3 is CASSPGAGGNEQFF. The DNA for the CDR3 is TGTGCCAGCAGCCCGGGGGCAGGGGGGAATGAGCAGTTCTTC.

The gene calls are TRBV19 and TRBJ1-2; tentatively, D is TRBD1 (6 bases). The CDR3 is 14 amino acids. Germline lookup yields CDR1 LNHDA and CDR2 SQIVND (reference sequence). V lost 1 base to trimming and J lost 3 bases, with 9 bases between them. The CDR3 loop is CASSIADSYYGYTF. As DNA, the CDR3 is TGTGCCAGTAGTATAGCGGACAGCTACTATGGCTACACCTTC.

This clonotype has a handful of counts. The chain uses TRBV15 and TRBJ2-3; 8 bases agree with TRBD2. Trimming at V came to 1 base and at J to 1 base, leaving 1 base not matched to a gene. The CDR3 loop spans 15 amino acids. Germline V gene sequence: CDR1 LNHNV, CDR2 YYDKDF (reference sequence). The CDR3: CATSRGRGGTDTQYF. In DNA, the CDR3 is TGTGCCACCAGCAGAGGGCGGGGGGGCACAGATACGCAGTATTTT.

The chain couples TRBV6-5 to TRBJ2-5, with 9 nucleotides matching TRBD1. The germline CDR1 and CDR2 sequences are MNHEY and SVGAGI. Losses at the gene ends were 6 bases for V and 2 bases for J; bases not matched to a gene: 4. The CDR3 loop spans 14 amino acids. CDR3 amino acids: CASRHRGRQETQYF. The DNA for the CDR3 is TGTGCCAGCAGGCACAGGGGGCGACAAGAGACCCAGTACTTC.

This rearrangement joins TRBV20-1 to TRBJ2-1; D unresolved. This CDR3 is 16 amino acids long. Trimming pared 0 bases from V and 8 bases from J, leaving 20 bases between. Germline V gene sequence: CDR1 DFQATT, CDR2 SNEGSKA (reference sequence). The CDR3 spells CSARDPTGPRLDEQFF. In DNA, the CDR3 is TGCAGTGCTAGAGACCCAACTGGGCCAAGGTTGGATGAGCAGTTCTTC.

CDR3 sequence (DNA): TGTGCCAGCAGTGAACCGGGACAGGGGGCGATCAATGAGCAGTTCTTC. Protein sequence: CASSEPGQGAINEQFF. V is TRBV25-1 and J is TRBJ2-1; 12 nucleotides match TRBD1. With V trimmed by 2 bases and J by 6 bases, 5 bases remained unmatched. Per the germline V gene, CDR1 is MGHDK and CDR2 is SYGVNS. This CDR3 contains 16 residues.

This chain links TRBV7-9 with TRBJ2-1, with D perhaps assigned TRBD1 or TRBD2 (6 bases each). V lost 1 base, J lost 4 bases, and 8 bases lay in between. CDR3 length: 14 residues. Germline V lookup: CDR1 SEHNR, CDR2 FQNEAQ (reference sequence). The CDR3 sequence: CASSLEGGYNEQFF. In nucleotides, the CDR3 is TGTGCCAGCAGCTTAGAGGGGGGTTACAATGAGCAGTTCTTC.

This clonotype showed up many times. The J gene is TRBJ2-3, the V gene TRBV6-1, with 8 bases identical to TRBD1. Germline V gene sequence: CDR1 MNHNS, CDR2 SASEGT. With V trimmed by 3 bases and J by 1 base, 3 bases remained unmatched. CDR3 size: 15 residues. The CDR3 nucleotides read TGTGCCAGCAGTGAGTGGGGACAGGGCACAGATACGCAGTATTTT. Amino acids: CASSEWGQGTDTQYF.

This chain links TRBV6-5 with TRBJ2-7; D gene ambiguous. Germline V gene data show CDR1 as MNHEY and CDR2 as SVGAGI. The CDR3 extends over 12 amino acids. Trimming shortened V by 4 bases and J by 2 bases, and 6 bases separated the two germline ends. DNA for the CDR3: TGTGCCAGCAGTTCCGTAGCCTACGAGCAGTACTTC. Translation: CASSSVAYEQYF.

This clonotype showed up just a few times. The rearrangement joins TRBV7-9 to TRBJ2-5, with 11 bases matching TRBD2. The J call could be wrong; TRBJ2-1 is a better fit for the DNA end. CDR3 length: 16 residues. Germline V gene lookup returns CDR1 SEHNR and CDR2 FQNEAQ (reference sequence). The CDR3: CASSLARLAGGYEQFF. The CDR3 nucleotides read TGTGCCAGCAGCTTAGCGCGCCTAGCGGGAGGTTATGAGCAGTTCTTC.

The V gene is TRBV24-1, the J gene TRBJ1-2; 8 nucleotides agree with TRBD1. The CDR3 has 12 residues. Germline values: CDR1 KGHDR, CDR2 SFDVKD. Germline trimming cut 4 bases from V and 6 bases from J; bases unmatched to any gene: 0. CDR3 DNA sequence: TGTGCCACCAGTGAGGACAGGGATGGCTACACCTTC. It yields the protein CATSEDRDGYTF.

A word on this clonotype: One base away lies a much larger clone, so this may be a sequencing read error. The chain recombines TRBV2 with TRBJ2-7, with D perhaps TRBD1 or TRBD2 (6 bases each). The CDR3 contains 12 residues. The ends were cut back, 5 bases at V and 3 bases at J, with 8 bases in the middle. Germline CDR1 and CDR2: SNHLY and FYNNEI. CDR3 sequence reads: CASSRGVYEQYF. CDR3 DNA: TGTGCCAGCAGTAGGGGGGTCTACGAGCAGTACTTC. Supplemented by reference TRBV2 and TRBJ2-7, the full variable domain reads EPEVTQTPSHQVTQMGQEVILRCVPISNHLYFYWYRQILGQKVEFLVSFYNNEISEKSEIFDDQFSVERPDGSNFTLKIRSTKLEDSAMYFCASSRGVYEQYFGPGTRLTVT.

The V and J genes are TRBV6-5 and TRBJ2-1; the D gene is possibly TRBD2 (5 bases). Germline CDR1 reads MNHEY; CDR2 reads SVGAGI. The germline V and J ends were trimmed by 6 bases and 0 bases, with 12 bases remaining between them. This CDR3 has 15 amino acids. The CDR3 region is CASRPTRSSYNEQFF. The CDR3 DNA sequence: TGTGCCAGCAGACCCACTAGGAGCTCCTACAATGAGCAGTTCTTC.

This clonotype was found many times. This sequence joins TRBV19 and TRBJ1-2, with D tentatively TRBD1 (6 bases). Germline loops: CDR1 LNHDA, CDR2 SQIVND (reference sequence). This CDR3 spans 11 amino acids. Trimming removed 10 bases from V and 7 bases from J, with 13 bases in between. CDR3 sequence reads: CATEGGFGYTF. CDR3 sequence (DNA): TGTGCCACCGAGGGGGGGTTTGGCTACACCTTC.

Written as DNA, the CDR3 is TGTGCCAGCAGCTTTTATGGCGGAACAGGGGGCCCAGCTTTCTTT. Its translation: CASSFYGGTGGPAFF. This chain uses TRBV12-3 or TRBV12-4 with TRBJ1-1; 9 bases align to TRBD1. The V gene end was trimmed by 6 bases and the J gene end by 10 bases; junction bases not matched to a gene: 15. The CDR3 has 15 amino acids.

The rearrangement uses TRBV5-5 and TRBJ2-6; TRBD1 matches 7 bases. CDR3 length: 15 amino acids. Germline CDR1 and CDR2: SGHKS and YYEKEE (reference sequence). V shed 4 bases and J 2 bases; nucleotides not matched to a gene: 3. CDR3 residues: CASSKQGTGANVLTF. In DNA, the CDR3 is TGTGCCAGCAGCAAACAGGGGACTGGGGCCAACGTCCTGACTTTC.

This clonotype was counted a few times. The chain couples TRBV10-3 to TRBJ2-3; perhaps TRBD2 as D (6 bases). V lost 4 bases and J lost 0, with 11 bases in between. This CDR3 is built from 15 residues. Germline assignment: CDR1 ENHRY and CDR2 SYGVKD. CDR3 bases: TGTGCCATCAGTGGCCTGGGGACTAGCACAGATACGCAGTATTTT. Translated, it gives CAISGLGTSTDTQYF.

This chain uses TRBV2 with TRBJ2-7; the D gene is possibly TRBD1 (5 bases). CDR1 is SNHLY, CDR2 FYNNEI, per germline. Trimming removed 5 bases from V and 5 bases from J, with 19 bases in between. The CDR3 totals 15 residues. The CDR3 DNA reads as TGTGCCAGCAGTTCCCGGTGGGTCAGGGCCCACGAGCAGTACTTC. It codes for CASSSRWVRAHEQYF.

The sample holds many counts of this clonotype. The chain uses TRBV20-1 and TRBJ2-1; the D is unclear. The V end lost 0 bases, the J end lost 9 bases, and 9 bases lay between the germline ends. Germline lookup yields CDR1 DFQATT and CDR2 SNEGSKA (reference sequence). This CDR3 is built from 12 residues. The CDR3 here is CSARDVAFEQFF. The CDR3 DNA reads as TGCAGTGCTAGAGATGTAGCTTTTGAGCAGTTCTTC.

This clonotype was detected a few times. The rearrangement uses TRBV29-1 and TRBJ2-1, with TRBD2 as a possible D gene (6 bases). The germline CDR1 and CDR2 sequences are SQVTM and ANQGSEA. The CDR3 has 13 residues. CDR3 coding DNA: TGCAGAGATGGGGACTTGGGTTACAATGAGCAGTTCTTC. It codes for CRDGDLGYNEQFF.

This chain links TRBV20-1 with TRBJ1-1; 7 positions match TRBD1. V was clipped by 0 bases and J by 1 base; unmatched bases: 5. Germline V gene sequence: CDR1 DFQATT, CDR2 SNEGSKA (reference sequence). The length of the CDR3 is 15 residues. The CDR3 reads CSARDVRTGNTEAFF. CDR3 DNA sequence: TGCAGTGCTAGAGATGTACGGACAGGGAACACTGAAGCTTTCTTT.

The chain combines TRBV11-2 with TRBJ2-7, with TRBD1 matching over 10 bases. The CDR3 covers 15 residues. Losses at the gene ends were 8 bases for V and 4 bases for J; bases not matched to a gene: 11. CDR1 is SGHAT, CDR2 FQNNGV, per germline. The CDR3 nucleotides are TGTGCCAGCTTGACTCCGGGACAGGGGTTGTACGAGCAGTACTTC. This gives the protein CASLTPGQGLYEQYF.

Ten or more counts support this clonotype. The V gene is TRBV6-6, the J gene TRBJ1-5; 10 bases fit TRBD1. This CDR3 region has 15 residues. Losses at the gene ends were 2 bases for V and 7 bases for J; bases not matched to a gene: 5. Germline V gives CDR1 MNHNY, CDR2 SVGAGI (reference sequence). Here the CDR3 reads CASSYGTGVGQPQHF. The CDR3 DNA reads as TGTGCCAGCAGTTACGGGACAGGGGTGGGACAGCCCCAGCATTTT.

V is TRBV5-1 and J is TRBJ1-6, with D unresolved. CDR1 and CDR2 (germline): SGHRS, YFSETQ. This CDR3 has 15 amino acids. V was clipped by 2 bases and J by 10 bases, with 16 bases between them. The CDR3 loop reads CASSLSGESRSPLHF. CDR3 bases: TGCGCCAGCAGCTTATCCGGCGAGAGTCGCTCACCCCTCCACTTT.

This clonotype has only one observation. J is TRBJ1-2 and V is TRBV15; D unclear. Looked up from germline, CDR1 is LNHNV and CDR2 is YYDKDF (reference sequence). This CDR3 spans 15 amino acids. V was pared by 1 base and J by 3 bases, with 12 bases between. The CDR3 DNA sequence: TGTGCCACCAGCAGAGTGTCTGAGGTAGACTATGGCTACACCTTC. Its translation: CATSRVSEVDYGYTF.